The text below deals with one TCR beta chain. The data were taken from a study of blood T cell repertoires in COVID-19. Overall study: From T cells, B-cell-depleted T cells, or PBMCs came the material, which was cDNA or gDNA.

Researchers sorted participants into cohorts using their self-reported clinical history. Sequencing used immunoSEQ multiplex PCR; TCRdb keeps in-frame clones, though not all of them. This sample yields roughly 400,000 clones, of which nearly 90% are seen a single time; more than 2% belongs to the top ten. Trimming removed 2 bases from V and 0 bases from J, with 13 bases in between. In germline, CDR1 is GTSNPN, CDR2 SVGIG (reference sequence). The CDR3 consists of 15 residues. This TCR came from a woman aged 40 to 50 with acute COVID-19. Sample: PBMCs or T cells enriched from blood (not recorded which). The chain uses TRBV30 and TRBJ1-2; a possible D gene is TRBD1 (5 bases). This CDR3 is CAWSFDSAANYGYTF. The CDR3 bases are TGTGCCTGGAGTTTCGACAGTGCAGCTAACTATGGCTACACCTTC.